These 32 T cell receptor beta chains were all obtained from the same sample, sequenced in a study of CD8 T cells in Susac syndrome. RNA amounts of roughly 0.5 to 1 ug underwent reverse transcription with random hexamers. TCRdb re-analysed the immunoSEQ multiplex PCR reads in MiXCR, keeping a single row per CDR3 protein. The data hold approximately 150,000 distinct CDR3 sequences, with 80% to 95% observed a single time. Sample: CD4+ T cells from PBMCs. Receptor source: a human donor in good health.

In its sample, this clonotype was seen a few times. The chain couples TRBV2 to TRBJ2-7; TRBD1 agrees at 7 bases. The CDR3 consists of 12 residues. CDR1 is SNHLY, CDR2 FYNNEI, per germline. Losses at the gene ends were 4 bases for V and 3 bases for J; bases not matched to a gene: 0. The CDR3 nucleotides are TGTGCCAGCAGTGGGACAGGCTACGAGCAGTACTTC. Residues: CASSGTGYEQYF.

The gene calls are TRBV24-1 and TRBJ2-2; weak D call: TRBD2 (6 bases). Trimming left V 5 bases short and J 7 bases short, with 10 bases between. The germline V gene encodes CDR1 KGHDR and CDR2 SFDVKD. The CDR3 spans 13 residues. The CDR3 loop reads CATSVGGNGELFF. In DNA form, the CDR3 reads TGTGCCACCAGTGTCGGCGGGAACGGGGAGCTGTTTTTT.

This clonotype came up a few times. This chain links TRBV3-1 with TRBJ2-7; D may match TRBD1 or TRBD2 (5 bases each). V was pared by 8 bases and J by 9 bases, with 23 bases between. This CDR3 comprises 14 residues. Germline-derived CDR1 and CDR2 are LGHDT and YNNKEL (reference sequence). CDR3 residues: CASEGFGRGEGQYF. CDR3 in DNA: TGTGCCAGCGAGGGGTTTGGACGAGGGGAAGGGCAGTACTTC.

The chain recombines TRBV24-1 with TRBJ2-2; D unclear. The germline V gene has CDR1 KGHDR and CDR2 SFDVKD. This CDR3 contains 13 residues. The germline V and J ends were trimmed by 3 bases and 3 bases, with 4 bases remaining between them. The CDR3 here is CATSDAYTGELFF. In DNA form, the CDR3 reads TGTGCCACCAGTGATGCATACACCGGGGAGCTGTTTTTT.

The chain combines TRBV5-6 with TRBJ1-6, with D perhaps matching TRBD1 (5 bases). V shed 1 base and J shed 7 bases, with 12 bases lying between them. Germline V CDR1 and CDR2: SGHDT, YYEEEE. The CDR3 has 15 amino acids. The CDR3 reads CASSLTGTPNSPLHF. The CDR3, as DNA: TGTGCCAGCAGCTTGACCGGGACCCCCAATTCACCCCTCCACTTT.

CDR3 coding DNA: TGTGCCAGCAACCCTCAGGGGGCTGGAAACACCATATATTTT. Amino acids: CASNPQGAGNTIYF. The chain links TRBV7-4 to TRBJ1-3; 7 nucleotides align to TRBD1. The J segment lost 2 bases and the V segment lost 7 bases, leaving 5 bases of the junction unmatched. The germline V gene encodes CDR1 SGHVT and CDR2 SQSDAQ. The CDR3 runs 14 residues.

The chain joins TRBV10-3 to TRBJ1-1; D is perhaps TRBD1 (6 bases). The CDR3 runs to 14 residues. V lost 6 bases and J lost 3, with 14 bases in between. Germline V gene sequence: CDR1 ENHRY, CDR2 SYGVKD. Here the CDR3 DNA reads TGTGCCATCAGGGACAGTCTGAGGGACACTGAAGCTTTCTTT. Its translation is CAIRDSLRDTEAFF.

V and J are TRBV9 and TRBJ2-6; D not certain. The germline gives CDR1 SGDLS, CDR2 YYNGEE. V gave up 3 bases and J gave up 0 bases, with 13 bases separating them. The CDR3 totals 17 residues. CDR3 sequence: CASSGTLGVSGANVLTF. The CDR3 bases are TGTGCCAGCAGCGGAACCCTTGGGGTCTCTGGGGCCAACGTCCTGACTTTC.

V is TRBV29-1 and J is TRBJ1-1; D not certain. The germline CDR1 and CDR2 sequences are SQVTM and ANQGSEA. Deletions cut 6 bases from V and 1 base from J, with 18 bases between. This CDR3 region has 15 residues. The CDR3 DNA is TGCAGCGTATCCTATCGAAGCCAATCGAACACTGAAGCTTTCTTT. This encodes CSVSYRSQSNTEAFF.

The chain combines TRBV11-1 with TRBJ2-2; D may be TRBD1 (5 bases). The CDR3 spans 16 residues. Germline CDR1 reads SGHAT; CDR2 reads FQDESV (reference sequence). The germline V and J ends were trimmed by 0 bases and 5 bases, with 13 bases remaining between them. CDR3: CASSLAGVISTGELFF. The CDR3 coding sequence is TGTGCCAGCAGCTTAGCAGGGGTCATCTCTACCGGGGAGCTGTTTTTT.

The chain employs TRBV5-4 and TRBJ2-3; 11 bases line up with TRBD2. CDR3 length: 16 residues. Germline V gene lookup returns CDR1 SGHNT and CDR2 YYREEE (reference sequence). Trimming at V came to 3 bases and at J to 6 bases, leaving 9 bases not matched to a gene. This CDR3 is CASSSTSGVAWDTQYF. CDR3 sequence (DNA): TGTGCCAGCAGCTCGACTAGCGGGGTCGCCTGGGATACGCAGTATTTT.

The rearrangement joins TRBV6-1 to TRBJ1-6, with D unresolved. CDR1 is MNHNS, CDR2 SASEGT, per germline. Trimming took 3 bases from V and 6 from J, leaving 15 bases between them. The CDR3 loop spans 16 amino acids. The CDR3 sequence is CASSDGGPAINSPLHF. In nucleotides, the CDR3 is TGTGCCAGCAGTGATGGTGGGCCCGCGATTAATTCACCCCTCCACTTT.

V is TRBV3-1 and J is TRBJ1-6; D call uncertain. Germline V gene sequence: CDR1 LGHDT, CDR2 YNNKEL (reference sequence). Trimming cost V 0 bases and J 9 bases, with 3 bases left between them. This CDR3 has 12 amino acids. CDR3 sequence (DNA): TGTGCCAGCAGCCAAGAAGGTTCACCCCTCCACTTT. As protein: CASSQEGSPLHF.

This chain joins TRBV20-1 and TRBJ2-7, with D hard to call. Trimming removed 5 bases at V and 3 bases at J, with 14 bases between. The CDR3 runs 13 residues. Germline V gene data show CDR1 as DFQATT and CDR2 as SNEGSKA (reference sequence). CDR3 in DNA: TGCAGTGCTGCCCTCAGAGAGATCTACGAGCAGTACTTC. This sequence encodes CSAALREIYEQYF.

The chain links TRBV9 to TRBJ2-1; possible D gene TRBD2, 7 bases. Germline values: CDR1 SGDLS, CDR2 YYNGEE. V was clipped by 0 bases and J by 8 bases, with 12 bases between them. The CDR3 is 14 amino acids. CDR3 nucleotide sequence: TGTGCCAGCAGCGTAGCGCCGGGGGGCTATGAGCAGTTCTTC. Translating gives CASSVAPGGYEQFF.

This clonotype was seen just once. The V call is TRBV7-3, the J call TRBJ2-7, with no clear D. Germline V CDR1 and CDR2: SGHTA, FQGTGA. The V gene lost 1 base and the J gene lost 0 bases, with 7 bases spanning the gap. This CDR3 contains 14 residues. The DNA for the CDR3 is TGTGCCAGCAGCTTAAGTCACAACTCCTACGAGCAGTACTTC. Translating it yields CASSLSHNSYEQYF.

The V gene is TRBV7-2, the J gene TRBJ2-5, with D possibly matching TRBD2 (5 bases). Germline lookup yields CDR1 SGHTA and CDR2 FQGNSA. V was shortened by 7 bases and J by 1 base, with 16 bases between the two germline ends. This CDR3 is built from 15 residues. The CDR3 nucleotides read TGTGCCAGCACCCGATCGCCTAGCCTCCAAGAGACCCAGTACTTC. The encoded protein is CASTRSPSLQETQYF.

The chain carries TRBV5-4 and TRBJ2-7, with D possibly called TRBD1 or TRBD2 (6 bases each). Trimming stripped 5 bases from V and 0 bases from J, with 9 bases between. The CDR3 runs 13 residues. CDR1 is SGHNT, CDR2 YYREEE, per germline (reference sequence). In DNA form, the CDR3 reads TGTGCCAGCAGGTGGGGGGCCTCCTACGAGCAGTACTTC. Translating it yields CASRWGASYEQYF.

The chain uses TRBV30 and TRBJ2-5; D might be TRBD1 (5 bases). The CDR3 has 13 residues. Trimming removed 1 base at V and 9 bases at J, with 15 bases between. Germline V gene sequence: CDR1 GTSNPN, CDR2 SVGIG (reference sequence). CDR3 residues: CAWSGQTLRAQYF. CDR3 sequence (DNA): TGTGCCTGGAGTGGACAGACCCTTCGGGCCCAGTACTTC.

This chain links TRBV12-3 or TRBV12-4 with TRBJ2-3; no firm D call. Trimming left V 2 bases short and J 3 bases short, with 9 bases between. This CDR3 comprises 14 residues. This CDR3 is CASSLRRITDTQYF. The CDR3 DNA follows: TGTGCCAGCAGTTTAAGGAGAATTACAGATACGCAGTATTTT.

This chain uses TRBV9 with TRBJ1-2; D possibly corresponds to TRBD1 (5 bases). CDR3 length: 13 residues. The germline V gene has CDR1 SGDLS and CDR2 YYNGEE. Between the trimmed V and J ends, which lost 1 base and 4 bases, there was a span of 8 bases. CDR3 region: CASSVLGGYGYTF. CDR3 sequence (DNA): TGTGCCAGCAGCGTATTGGGGGGCTATGGCTACACCTTC. The full variable domain, in which reference TRBV9 and TRBJ1-2 provide the parts outside the CDR3, is DSGVTQTPKHLITATGQRVTLRCSPRSGDLSVYWYQQSLDQGLQFLIQYYNGEERAKGNILERFSAQQFPDLHSELNLSSLELGDSALYFCASSVLGGYGYTFGSGTRLTVV.

V and J are TRBV6-1 and TRBJ1-3, with D perhaps matching TRBD1 (5 bases). V was cut by 7 bases and J by 2 bases, with 9 bases left in between. Germline assignment: CDR1 MNHNS and CDR2 SASEGT. CDR3 length: 13 amino acids. The CDR3 reads CASKETAGNTIYF. In DNA, the CDR3 is TGTGCCAGCAAAGAGACAGCTGGAAACACCATATATTTT.

V and J are TRBV9 and TRBJ2-7; 7 bases fit TRBD1. Unmatched junction bases numbered 9, after V lost 3 bases and J lost 3 bases. The CDR3 runs 15 residues. Germline V gene lookup returns CDR1 SGDLS and CDR2 YYNGEE. The CDR3 DNA follows: TGTGCCAGCAGCGCCTCGACAGGGTCGGACTACGAGCAGTACTTC. This sequence encodes CASSASTGSDYEQYF. The variable domain in full, completed from reference TRBV9 and TRBJ2-7, reads DSGVTQTPKHLITATGQRVTLRCSPRSGDLSVYWYQQSLDQGLQFLIQYYNGEERAKGNILERFSAQQFPDLHSELNLSSLELGDSALYFCASSASTGSDYEQYFGPGTRLTVT.

A single count supports this clonotype. J is TRBJ1-1 and V is TRBV29-1; unclear D gene. CDR3 length: 11 amino acids. Germline V CDR1 and CDR2: SQVTM, ANQGSEA. Trimming took off 6 bases at V and 7 bases at J, with 12 bases between the two ends. Here the CDR3 DNA reads TGCAGCGTGGTGGACGGACGTGAAGCTTTCTTT. Translating gives CSVVDGREAFF.

The V and J genes are TRBV29-1 and TRBJ2-4; D possibly corresponds to TRBD1 (6 bases). The germline CDR1 and CDR2 sequences are SQVTM and ANQGSEA. CDR3 size: 13 residues. For the CDR3, the DNA is TGCAGTGCTAAACAGGGAAATAAAAACATTCAGTACTTC. Its protein product is CSAKQGNKNIQYF.

V and J are TRBV27 and TRBJ2-3; TRBD2 might be the D (6 bases). The V end lost 3 bases, the J end lost 5 bases, and 9 bases lay between the germline ends. The CDR3 sequence is 13 residues long. From germline, CDR1 is MNHEY and CDR2 SMNVEV (reference sequence). CDR3 protein: CASSLTRGDTQYF. CDR3 nucleotide sequence: TGTGCCAGCAGTTTGACTAGGGGAGATACGCAGTATTTT.

The CDR3 DNA is TGTGCCAGCAGTTACTCTGAGGGAGGGGAGACCCAGTACTTC. Translating it yields CASSYSEGGETQYF. The chain has TRBV6-5 and TRBJ2-5; 7 bases match TRBD2. The V gene end was trimmed by 0 bases and the J gene end by 5 bases; junction bases not matched to a gene: 3. Germline assignment: CDR1 MNHEY and CDR2 SVGAGI. This CDR3 has 14 amino acids.

This rearrangement joins TRBV7-3 to TRBJ2-1; the match to TRBD2 covers 10 bases. This CDR3 comprises 13 residues. The V and J ends lost 4 bases and 10 bases, in that order; junction bases with no gene match: 4. CDR1 is SGHTA, CDR2 FQGTGA, per germline. CDR3 in amino acids: CASSSLLAGEQFF. In nucleotides, the CDR3 is TGTGCCAGCAGCTCCTTACTAGCGGGGGAGCAGTTCTTC.

V usage is TRBV20-1 and J usage is TRBJ1-1; D possibly corresponds to TRBD1 (6 bases). Deletions cut 6 bases from V and 1 base from J, with 18 bases between. CDR3 length equals 15 residues. Germline V lookup: CDR1 DFQATT, CDR2 SNEGSKA (reference sequence). Here the CDR3 DNA reads TGCAGTGCAAAGGGGGGGGTAATGGCGAACACTGAAGCTTTCTTT. It encodes CSAKGGVMANTEAFF.

The V call is TRBV4-2, the J call TRBJ2-3; D gene uncertain. CDR1 and CDR2 from the germline V gene are LGHNA and YNFKEQ. The CDR3 runs to 17 residues. The ends were cut back, 0 bases at V and 2 bases at J, with 15 bases in the middle. CDR3 residues: CASSQEVGSSDTDTQYF. The CDR3 DNA sequence: TGTGCCAGCAGCCAAGAAGTCGGCAGCTCCGACACAGATACGCAGTATTTT.

This clonotype was detected only once. The chain couples TRBV21-1 to TRBJ1-1; TRBD1, the D gene given by the table, was not confirmed from the DNA. TRBV21-1 constitutes a pseudogene. This CDR3 is built from 16 residues. CDR3 nucleotide sequence: TGTGCCAGCAGCAAGAGGGGGACAGCCATGAACACTGAAGCTTTCTTT. Protein: CASSKRGTAMNTEAFF.

The chain links TRBV7-9 to TRBJ1-1; D gene uncertain. Germline CDR1 and CDR2: SEHNR and FQNEAQ (reference sequence). The V end lost 3 bases, the J end lost 4 bases, and 9 bases lay between the germline ends. This CDR3 comprises 13 residues. The CDR3 nucleotides are TGTGCCAGCAGCTTCAGTGGACCCACTGAAGCTTTCTTT. It translates to CASSFSGPTEAFF.